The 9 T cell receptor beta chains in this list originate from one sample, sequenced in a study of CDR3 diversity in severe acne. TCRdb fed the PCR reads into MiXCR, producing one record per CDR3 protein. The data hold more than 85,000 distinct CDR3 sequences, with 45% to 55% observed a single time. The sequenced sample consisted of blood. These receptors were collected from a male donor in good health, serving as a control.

CDR3 sequence: CSGGENSYGYTF. In nucleotides, the CDR3 is TGCAGCGGCGGAGAGAATTCCTATGGCTACACCTTC. The chain carries TRBV29-1 and TRBJ1-2; D ambiguous. Germline V gene sequence: CDR1 SQVTM, CDR2 ANQGSEA. The CDR3 contains 12 residues. Trimming took off 7 bases at V and 4 bases at J, with 13 bases between the two ends.

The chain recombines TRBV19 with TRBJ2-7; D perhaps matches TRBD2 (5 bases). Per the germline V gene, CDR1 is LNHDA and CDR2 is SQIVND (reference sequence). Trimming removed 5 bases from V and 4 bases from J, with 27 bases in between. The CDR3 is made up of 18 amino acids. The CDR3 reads CASSLKGSGPTRPYEQYF. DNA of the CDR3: TGTGCCAGTAGTCTTAAAGGGAGTGGACCCACACGACCTTACGAGCAGTACTTC.

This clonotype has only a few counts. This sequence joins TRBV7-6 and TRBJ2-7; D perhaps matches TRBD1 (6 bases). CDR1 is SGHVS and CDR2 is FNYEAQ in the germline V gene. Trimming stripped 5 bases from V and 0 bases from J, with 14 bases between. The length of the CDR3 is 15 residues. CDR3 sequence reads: CASSQGGKVSYEQYF. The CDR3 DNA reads TGTGCCAGCAGCCAAGGGGGAAAGGTCTCCTACGAGCAGTACTTC.

The CDR3 loop is CASSYGTSGRAHETQYF. The CDR3 bases are TGTGCCAGCAGCTACGGGACTAGCGGGAGGGCCCATGAGACCCAGTACTTC. The chain recombines TRBV7-9 with TRBJ2-5; 16 bases map to TRBD2. This CDR3 spans 17 amino acids. Trimming took 4 bases from V and 5 from J; bases not matched to a gene: 7. CDR1 and CDR2 (germline): SEHNR, FQNEAQ (reference sequence).

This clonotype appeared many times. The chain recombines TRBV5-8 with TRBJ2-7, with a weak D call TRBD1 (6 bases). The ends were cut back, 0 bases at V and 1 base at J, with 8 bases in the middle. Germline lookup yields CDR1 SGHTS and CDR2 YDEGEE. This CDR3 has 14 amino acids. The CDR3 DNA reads TGTGCCAGCAGCTTGGACAGGGAATCCTACGAGCAGTACTTC. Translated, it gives CASSLDRESYEQYF. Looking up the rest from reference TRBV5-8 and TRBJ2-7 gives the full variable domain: EAGVTQSPTHLIKTRGQQATLRCSPISGHTSVYWYQQALGLGLQFLLWYDEGEERNRGNFPPRFSGRQFPNYSSELNVNALELEDSALYLCASSLDRESYEQYFGPGTRLTVT.

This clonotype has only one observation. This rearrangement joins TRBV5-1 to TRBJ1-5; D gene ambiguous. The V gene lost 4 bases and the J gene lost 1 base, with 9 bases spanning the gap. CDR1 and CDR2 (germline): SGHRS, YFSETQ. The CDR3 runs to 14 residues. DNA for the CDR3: TGCGCCAGCAGCGAGGGAATGAGCAATCAGCCCCAGCATTTT. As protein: CASSEGMSNQPQHF.

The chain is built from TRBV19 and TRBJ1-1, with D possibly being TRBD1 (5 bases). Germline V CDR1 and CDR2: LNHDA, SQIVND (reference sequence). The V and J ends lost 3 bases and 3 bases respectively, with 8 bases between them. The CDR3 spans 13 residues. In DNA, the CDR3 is TGTGCCAGTAGTATTGGAGGGGACACTGAAGCTTTCTTT. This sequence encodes CASSIGGDTEAFF.

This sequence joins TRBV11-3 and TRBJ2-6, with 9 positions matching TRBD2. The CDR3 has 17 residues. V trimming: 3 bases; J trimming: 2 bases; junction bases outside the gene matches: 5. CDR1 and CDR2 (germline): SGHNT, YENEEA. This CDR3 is CASSLASGTAGANVLTF. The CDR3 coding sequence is TGTGCCAGCAGCTTGGCTAGCGGGACAGCTGGGGCCAACGTCCTGACTTTC.

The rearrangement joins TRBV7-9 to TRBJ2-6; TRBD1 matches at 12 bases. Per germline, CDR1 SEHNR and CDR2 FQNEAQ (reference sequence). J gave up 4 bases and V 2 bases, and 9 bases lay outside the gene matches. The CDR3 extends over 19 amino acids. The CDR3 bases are TGTGCCAGCAGCTTAAGTATGGGACAGGGGGCGCGGGGGGCCAACGTCCTGACTTTC. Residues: CASSLSMGQGARGANVLTF.